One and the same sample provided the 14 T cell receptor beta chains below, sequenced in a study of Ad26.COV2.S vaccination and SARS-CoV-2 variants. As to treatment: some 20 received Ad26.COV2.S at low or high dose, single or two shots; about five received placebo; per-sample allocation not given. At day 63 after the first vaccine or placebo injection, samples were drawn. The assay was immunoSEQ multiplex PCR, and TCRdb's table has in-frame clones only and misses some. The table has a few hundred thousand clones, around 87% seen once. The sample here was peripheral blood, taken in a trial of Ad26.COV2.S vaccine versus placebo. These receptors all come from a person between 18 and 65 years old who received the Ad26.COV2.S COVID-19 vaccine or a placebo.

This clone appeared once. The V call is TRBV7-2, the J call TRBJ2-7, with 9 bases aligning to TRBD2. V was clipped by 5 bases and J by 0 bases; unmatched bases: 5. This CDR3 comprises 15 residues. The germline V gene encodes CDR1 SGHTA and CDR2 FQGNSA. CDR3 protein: CASSPGLAISYEQYF. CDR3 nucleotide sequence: TGTGCCAGCAGCCCCGGACTAGCGATCTCCTACGAGCAGTACTTC.

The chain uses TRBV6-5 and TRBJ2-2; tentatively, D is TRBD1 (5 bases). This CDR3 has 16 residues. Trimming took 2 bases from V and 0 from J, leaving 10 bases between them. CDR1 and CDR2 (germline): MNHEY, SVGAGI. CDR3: CASSYSAGTNTGELFF. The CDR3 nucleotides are TGTGCCAGCAGTTACAGCGCAGGGACGAACACCGGGGAGCTGTTTTTT.

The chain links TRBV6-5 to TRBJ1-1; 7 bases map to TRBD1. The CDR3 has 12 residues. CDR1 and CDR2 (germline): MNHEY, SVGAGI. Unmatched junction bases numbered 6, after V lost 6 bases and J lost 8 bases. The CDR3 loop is CASSQTGKEAFF. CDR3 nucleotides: TGTGCCAGCAGCCAGACAGGGAAAGAAGCTTTCTTT.

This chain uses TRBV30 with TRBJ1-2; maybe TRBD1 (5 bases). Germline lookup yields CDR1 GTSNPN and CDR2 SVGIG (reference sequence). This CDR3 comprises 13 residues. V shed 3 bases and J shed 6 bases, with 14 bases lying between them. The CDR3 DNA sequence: TGTGCCTGGAGGAAAGGGACTTTCGATGGCTACACCTTC. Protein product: CAWRKGTFDGYTF.

The CDR3 reads CASSQVARGGLTEAFF. In DNA, the CDR3 is TGCGCCAGCAGCCAAGTGGCCAGGGGAGGGTTGACTGAAGCTTTCTTT. The chain links TRBV4-3 to TRBJ1-1; tentatively, D is TRBD1 (6 bases). The CDR3 is 16 residues long. The V gene lost 1 base and the J gene lost 5 bases, with 17 bases spanning the gap. The V gene's germline CDR1 is LGHNA and CDR2 YSLEER.

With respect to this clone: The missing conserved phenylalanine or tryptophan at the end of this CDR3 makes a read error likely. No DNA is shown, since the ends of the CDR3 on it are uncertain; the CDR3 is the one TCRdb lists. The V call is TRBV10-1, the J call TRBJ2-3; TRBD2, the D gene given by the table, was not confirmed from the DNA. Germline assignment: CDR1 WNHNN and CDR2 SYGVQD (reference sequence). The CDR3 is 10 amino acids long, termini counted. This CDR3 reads CASSVDNGRL.

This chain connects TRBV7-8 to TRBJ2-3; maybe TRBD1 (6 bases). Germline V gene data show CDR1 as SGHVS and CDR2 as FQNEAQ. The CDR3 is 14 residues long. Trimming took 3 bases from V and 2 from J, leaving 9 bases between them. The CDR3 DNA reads TGTGCCAGCAGCTTGGGGACACTCACAGATACGCAGTATTTT. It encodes CASSLGTLTDTQYF.

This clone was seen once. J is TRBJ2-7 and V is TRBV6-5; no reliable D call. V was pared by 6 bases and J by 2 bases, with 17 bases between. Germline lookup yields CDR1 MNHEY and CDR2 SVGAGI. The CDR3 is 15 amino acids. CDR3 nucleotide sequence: TGTGCCAGCAGAACGATCCGGCAGGCGCCCTACGAGCAGTACTTC. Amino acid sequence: CASRTIRQAPYEQYF.

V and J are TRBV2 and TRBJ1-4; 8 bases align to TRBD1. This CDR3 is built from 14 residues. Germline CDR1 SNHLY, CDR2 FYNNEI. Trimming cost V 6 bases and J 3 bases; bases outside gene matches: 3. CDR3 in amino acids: CASRVRGPNEKLFF. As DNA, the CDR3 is TGTGCCAGCAGAGTCAGGGGGCCTAATGAAAAACTGTTTTTT.

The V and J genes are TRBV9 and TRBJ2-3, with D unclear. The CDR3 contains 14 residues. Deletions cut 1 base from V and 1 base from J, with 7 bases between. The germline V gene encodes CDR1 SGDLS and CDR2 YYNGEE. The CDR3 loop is CASSVFSGTDTQYF. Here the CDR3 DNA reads TGTGCCAGCAGCGTATTTTCAGGCACAGATACGCAGTATTTT.

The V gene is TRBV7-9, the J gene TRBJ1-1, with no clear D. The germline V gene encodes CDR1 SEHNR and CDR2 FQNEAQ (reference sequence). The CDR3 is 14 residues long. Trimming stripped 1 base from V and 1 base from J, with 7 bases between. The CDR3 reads CASSLEGRNTEAFF. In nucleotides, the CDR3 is TGTGCCAGCAGCTTAGAAGGCAGGAACACTGAAGCTTTCTTT.

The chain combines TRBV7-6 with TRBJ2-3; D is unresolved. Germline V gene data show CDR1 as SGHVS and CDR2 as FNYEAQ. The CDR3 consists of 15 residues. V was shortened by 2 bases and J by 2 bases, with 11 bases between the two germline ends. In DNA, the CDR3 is TGTGCCAGCAGCTTAAGGCAGAGTCACACAGATACGCAGTATTTT. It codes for CASSLRQSHTDTQYF. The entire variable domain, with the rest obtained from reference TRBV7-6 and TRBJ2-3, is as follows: GAGVSQSPRYKVTKRGQDVALRCDPISGHVSLYWYRQALGQGPEFLTYFNYEAQQDKSGLPNDRFSAERPEGSISTLTIQRTEQRDSAMYRCASSLRQSHTDTQYFGPGTRLTVL.

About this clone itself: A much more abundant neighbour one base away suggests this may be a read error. DNA of the CDR3: TGTGCCAGCAGCTCCTACGAGCAGTACTTC. It encodes CASSSYEQYF. The chain has TRBV7-9 and TRBJ2-7; no clear D. The germline V gene has CDR1 SEHNR and CDR2 FQNEAQ (reference sequence). Trimming left V 4 bases short and J 2 bases short, with 0 bases between. The CDR3 has 10 amino acids.

CDR3 residues: CASRSDRGRGNTIYF. DNA for the CDR3: TGCGCCAGCAGATCGGACAGGGGGCGCGGAAACACCATATATTTT. This chain links TRBV5-1 with TRBJ1-3; TRBD1 agrees at 11 bases. J gave up 4 bases and V 5 bases, and 5 bases lay outside the gene matches. This CDR3 has 15 amino acids. Germline-derived CDR1 and CDR2 are SGHRS and YFSETQ.